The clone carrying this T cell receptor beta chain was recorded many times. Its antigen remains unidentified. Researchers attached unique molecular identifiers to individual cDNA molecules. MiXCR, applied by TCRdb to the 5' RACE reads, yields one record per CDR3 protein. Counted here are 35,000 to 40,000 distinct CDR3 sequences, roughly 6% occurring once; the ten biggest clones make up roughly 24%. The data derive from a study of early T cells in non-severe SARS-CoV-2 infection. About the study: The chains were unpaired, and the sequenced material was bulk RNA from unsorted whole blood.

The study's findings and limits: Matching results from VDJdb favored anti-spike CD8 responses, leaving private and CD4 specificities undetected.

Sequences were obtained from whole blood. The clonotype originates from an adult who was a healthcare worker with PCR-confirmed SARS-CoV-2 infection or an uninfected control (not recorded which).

The CDR3 region has the DNA TGTGCCAGCAGCTCGTGGGGTAACTATGGCTACACCTTC. This gives the protein CASSSWGNYGYTF. V and J are TRBV5-5 and TRBJ1-2, with D unresolved. CDR1 is SGHKS and CDR2 is YYEKEE in the germline V gene (reference sequence). V was clipped by 3 bases and J by 1 base, with 7 bases between them. This CDR3 region has 13 residues. Together with reference TRBV5-5 and TRBJ1-2, the CDR3 gives the full variable domain: DAGVTQSPTHLIKTRGQQVTLRCSPISGHKSVSWYQQVLGQGPQFIFQYYEKEERGRGNFPDRFSARQFPNYSSELNVNALLLGDSALYLCASSSWGNYGYTFGSGTRLTVV.